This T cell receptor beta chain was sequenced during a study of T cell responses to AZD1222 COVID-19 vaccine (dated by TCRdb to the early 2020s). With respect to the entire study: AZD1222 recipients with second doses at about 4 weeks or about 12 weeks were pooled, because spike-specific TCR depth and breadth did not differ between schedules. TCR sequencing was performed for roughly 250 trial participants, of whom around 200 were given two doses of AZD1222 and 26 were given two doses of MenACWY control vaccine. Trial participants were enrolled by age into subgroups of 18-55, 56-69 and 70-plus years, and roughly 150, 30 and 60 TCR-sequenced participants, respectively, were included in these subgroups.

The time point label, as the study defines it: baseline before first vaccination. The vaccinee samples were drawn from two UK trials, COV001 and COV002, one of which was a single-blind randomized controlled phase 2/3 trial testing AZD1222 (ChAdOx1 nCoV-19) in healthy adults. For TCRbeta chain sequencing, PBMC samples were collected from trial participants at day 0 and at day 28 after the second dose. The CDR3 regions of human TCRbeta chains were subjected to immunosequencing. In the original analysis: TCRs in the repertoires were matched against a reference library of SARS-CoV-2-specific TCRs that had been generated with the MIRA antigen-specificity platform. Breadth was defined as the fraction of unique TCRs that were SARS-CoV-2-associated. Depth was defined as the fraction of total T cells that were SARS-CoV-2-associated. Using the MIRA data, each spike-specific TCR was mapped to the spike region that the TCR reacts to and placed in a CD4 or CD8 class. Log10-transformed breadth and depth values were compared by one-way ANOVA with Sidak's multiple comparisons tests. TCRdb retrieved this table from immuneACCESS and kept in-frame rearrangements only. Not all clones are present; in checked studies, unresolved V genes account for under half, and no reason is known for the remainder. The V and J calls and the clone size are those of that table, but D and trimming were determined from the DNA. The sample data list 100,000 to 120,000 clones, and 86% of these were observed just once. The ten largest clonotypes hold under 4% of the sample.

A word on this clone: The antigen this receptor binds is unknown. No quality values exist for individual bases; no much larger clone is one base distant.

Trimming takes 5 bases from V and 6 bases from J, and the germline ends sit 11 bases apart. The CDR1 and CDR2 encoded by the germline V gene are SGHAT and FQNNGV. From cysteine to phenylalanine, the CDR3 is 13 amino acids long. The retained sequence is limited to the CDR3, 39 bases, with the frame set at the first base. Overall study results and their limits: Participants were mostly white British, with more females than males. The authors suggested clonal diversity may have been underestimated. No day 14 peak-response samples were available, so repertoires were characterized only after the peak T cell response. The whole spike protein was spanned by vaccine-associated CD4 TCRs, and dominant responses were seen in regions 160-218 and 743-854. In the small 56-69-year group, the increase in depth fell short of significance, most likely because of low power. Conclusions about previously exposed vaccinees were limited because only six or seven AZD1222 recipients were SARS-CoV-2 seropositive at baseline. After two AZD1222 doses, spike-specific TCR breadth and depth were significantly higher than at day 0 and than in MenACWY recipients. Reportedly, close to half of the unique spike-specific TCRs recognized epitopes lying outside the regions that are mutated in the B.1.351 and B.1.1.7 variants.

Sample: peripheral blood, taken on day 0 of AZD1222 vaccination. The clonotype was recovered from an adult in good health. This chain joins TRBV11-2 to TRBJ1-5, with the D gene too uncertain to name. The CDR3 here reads CASSPLEGQPQHF. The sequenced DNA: TGTGCCAGCAGCCCACTCGAGGGTCAGCCCCAGCATTTT.